This TCR beta chain was identified in a study of post-analysis software for immune sequencing data. Findings and caveats of the study: There was significantly lower normalized Chao1 diversity in multiple sclerosis patients than in controls. In patients, TRBV5-6, TRBV5-1 and TRBV20-1 belonged to 4 or 5 TRBV segments found more frequently than in controls.

The J segment lost 8 bases and the V segment lost 9 bases, leaving 8 bases of the junction unmatched. The CDR3 consists of 14 residues. The germline V gene has CDR1 MGHRA and CDR2 YSYEKL. Researchers reported that TCR beta cDNA libraries carried unique molecular identifiers. MiXCR, applied by TCRdb to the PCR reads, yields one record per CDR3 protein. The table includes about 820,000 distinct CDR3 sequences, about 50% detected once. Details on this clonotype: Its antigen is as yet unknown.

The receptor comes from a girl between 10 and 17 years old with multiple sclerosis. The sequenced sample was blood. V and J are TRBV4-1 and TRBJ2-2; 11 bases fit TRBD2. The chain's CDR3 is CASNPLAGAGELFF. Here the CDR3 DNA reads TGCGCCAGTAACCCACTAGCGGGAGCTGGGGAGCTGTTTTTT.